Below, 15 T cell receptor beta chains from the same sample are listed, as sequenced in a study of blood T cell repertoires in COVID-19. Using immunoSEQ multiplex PCR, the repertoire was profiled, and TCRdb retains in-frame clones only, with some absent. The sample lists 200,000 or so clones, 70% to 90% occurring once. The sample consisted of peripheral blood. The receptors were sampled from a human donor with active or convalescent COVID-19. The donor label of this sample is uncertain.

The chain employs TRBV7-7 and TRBJ2-3; 9 nucleotides match TRBD2. V was pared by 5 bases and J by 2 bases, with 8 bases of the junction left unmatched. Germline CDR1 and CDR2: SSHAT and FNYEAQ (reference sequence). The CDR3 consists of 16 residues. The CDR3 is CASSAPSGGPTDTQYF. In nucleotides, the CDR3 is TGTGCCAGCAGCGCTCCGAGCGGGGGGCCCACAGATACGCAGTATTTT.

The rearrangement uses TRBV3-1 (or the pseudogene TRBV3-2) and TRBJ1-6, with 7 bases aligning to TRBD1. CDR3 size: 14 residues. Germline CDR1 is LGHDT and CDR2 is YNNKEL (reference sequence). V shed 5 bases, J shed 8 bases, and the junction held 6 bases outside the gene matches. Here the CDR3 DNA reads TGTGCCAGCAGCGCACGGGACAGAGATTCACCCCTCCACTTT. Encoded protein: CASSARDRDSPLHF.

The chain employs TRBV10-1 and TRBJ2-3; D is uncertain. From germline, CDR1 is WNHNN and CDR2 SYGVQD (reference sequence). The CDR3 loop spans 13 amino acids. Trimming shortened V by 3 bases and J by 2 bases, and 6 bases separated the two germline ends. CDR3 loop: CASSEASTDTQYF. The CDR3 nucleotides read TGCGCCAGCAGTGAAGCTTCCACAGATACGCAGTATTTT.

This chain connects TRBV19 to TRBJ2-2; D might be TRBD2 (5 bases). V was cut by 6 bases and J by 7 bases, with 9 bases left in between. CDR3 length equals 12 residues. Per the germline V gene, CDR1 is LNHDA and CDR2 is SQIVND (reference sequence). The CDR3 nucleotides are TGTGCCAGTAGCCGGGGTAACGGGGAGCTGTTTTTT. Amino acid sequence: CASSRGNGELFF.

J is TRBJ1-1 and V is TRBV6-6; TRBD1 matches 8 bases. This CDR3 has 16 amino acids. The germline V gene has CDR1 MNHNY and CDR2 SVGAGI (reference sequence). V lost 10 bases and J lost 0; bases outside the gene matches: 13. The chain's CDR3 is CATRRTGTGMNTEAFF. The CDR3 DNA sequence: TGTGCCACACGAAGAACCGGGACAGGTATGAACACTGAAGCTTTCTTT.

This chain joins TRBV5-1 and TRBJ1-4, with a tentative D call TRBD1 (5 bases). There are 14 residues in the CDR3. The germline gives CDR1 SGHRS, CDR2 YFSETQ. The V end was cut by 2 bases, the J end by 7 bases, with 12 bases between. The CDR3 DNA reads as TGCGCCAGCAGCTTTAGGGGAGGAGGTGAAAAACTGTTTTTT. As protein: CASSFRGGGEKLFF.

This clone was counted a single time. The CDR3 DNA sequence: TGCGCCAGCAGCTCTCCCGGGGGGGTTGAAGCTTTCTTT. It encodes CASSSPGGVEAFF. The chain carries TRBV5-1 and TRBJ1-1, with D perhaps TRBD1 (5 bases). The V gene lost 3 bases and the J gene lost 7 bases, with 13 bases spanning the gap. There are 13 residues in the CDR3. Germline loops: CDR1 SGHRS, CDR2 YFSETQ.

The V and J genes are TRBV28 and TRBJ2-3; 9 nucleotides match TRBD2. The CDR3 runs 17 residues. Germline CDR1 and CDR2: MDHEN and SYDVKM. V lost 4 bases and J lost 3; bases outside the gene matches: 11. The CDR3 bases are TGTGCCAGCAGTTCGCCGGTCGCGCGGGAGGGGACAGATACGCAGTATTTT. The encoded protein is CASSSPVAREGTDTQYF.

The chain joins TRBV9 to TRBJ1-1; TRBD1 agrees at 7 bases. CDR1 is SGDLS, CDR2 YYNGEE, per germline. The CDR3 loop spans 11 amino acids. Losses at the gene ends were 5 bases for V and 8 bases for J; bases not matched to a gene: 3. The CDR3 protein is CASRGQNEAFF. The DNA of the CDR3 is TGTGCCAGCAGGGGACAGAACGAAGCTTTCTTT.

This clone was counted ten times or more. The CDR3 loop is CASSLEQGPSYEQYF. The CDR3 DNA sequence: TGCGCCAGCAGCTTGGAGCAGGGTCCATCCTACGAGCAGTACTTC. V gene TRBV5-1 combines with J gene TRBJ2-7; D may be TRBD1 (5 bases). Trimming stripped 0 bases from V and 1 base from J, with 11 bases between. This CDR3 is built from 15 residues. Germline CDR1 is SGHRS and CDR2 is YFSETQ.

This rearrangement joins TRBV4-1 to TRBJ1-3; no firm D call. The CDR3 has 15 residues. V lost 0 bases, J lost 4 bases, and 10 bases lay in between. Per germline, CDR1 MGHRA and CDR2 YSYEKL. CDR3 sequence: CASSQEQNSGNTIYF. The CDR3 region has the DNA TGCGCCAGCAGCCAAGAACAGAACAGCGGAAACACCATATATTTT.

The chain recombines TRBV11-2 with TRBJ2-7; 9 bases map to TRBD1. J was trimmed by 2 bases and V by 1 base; bases with no gene match: 0. In germline, CDR1 is SGHAT, CDR2 FQNNGV. This CDR3 spans 14 amino acids. As DNA, the CDR3 is TGTGCCAGCAGCTTAGGGACAGGGGCCTACGAGCAGTACTTC. Translating gives CASSLGTGAYEQYF.

This chain uses TRBV24-1 with TRBJ1-2, with D unclear. Germline CDR1 reads KGHDR; CDR2 reads SFDVKD. Trimming stripped 3 bases from V and 1 base from J, with 5 bases between. The CDR3 totals 13 residues. Here the CDR3 reads CATSDQFNYGYTF. For the CDR3, the DNA is TGTGCCACCAGTGATCAGTTTAACTATGGCTACACCTTC.

The V call is TRBV28, the J call TRBJ2-2, with D possibly matching TRBD2 (5 bases). V dropped 5 bases and J dropped 4 bases, with 20 bases sitting between them. This CDR3 comprises 17 residues. CDR1 is MDHEN, CDR2 SYDVKM, per germline. CDR3 nucleotide sequence: TGTGCCAGCAGTCCGGAGGACGGTGTTAGCGTCACCGGGGAGCTGTTTTTT. This gives the protein CASSPEDGVSVTGELFF.

V is TRBV6-2 or TRBV6-3 and J is TRBJ2-3; D call uncertain. V lost 4 bases and J lost 6, with 5 bases in between. This CDR3 is 11 amino acids long. Germline-derived CDR1 and CDR2 are MNHEY and SVGEGT. CDR3 in amino acids: CASSFGDTQYF. The CDR3 DNA follows: TGTGCCAGCAGTTTCGGGGATACGCAGTATTTT.